The rows below give T cell receptor beta chains drawn from one sample of a study of follicular helper T cells after annual influenza vaccination. TCRdb's table, derived via immunoSEQ multiplex PCR, lists solely in-frame clones and lacks some. The sample records roughly 10,000 clones, more than 65% being singletons. This material consisted of CXCR5+ CD38- circulating T follicular helper cells from blood, taken on the day of influenza vaccination. Receptor source: an adult who received the influenza vaccine. Each CDR3 is given with its conserved first and last residue. D genes are given only for firm matches. Clone size is not always given. Where it is, it says once, few, many or a class for expanded clones.

d_call: TRBD2
cdr3_length: 15
j_call: TRBJ2-1
clone_size: once
v_call: TRBV6-5
cdr3_aa: CASKGGTSGSNEQFF
cdr3_nt: TGTGCCAGCAAGGGGGGGACTAGCGGGAGCAATGAGCAGTTCTTC

d_call: TRBD1
cdr3_length: 15
j_call: TRBJ1-5
clone_size: .
v_call: TRBV6-1
cdr3_aa: CASTLVGTGVQPQHF
cdr3_nt: TGTGCCAGTACATTAGTAGGGACAGGGGTTCAGCCCCAGCATTTT

d_call: TRBD2
cdr3_length: 15
j_call: TRBJ2-3
clone_size: .
v_call: TRBV7-8
cdr3_aa: CASSLSGRETDTQYF
cdr3_nt: TGTGCCAGCAGCCTGAGCGGGAGGGAAACAGATACGCAGTATTTT

d_call: .
cdr3_length: 15
j_call: TRBJ2-1
clone_size: .
v_call: TRBV5-6
cdr3_aa: CASSFNPGSYNEQFF
cdr3_nt: TGTGCCAGCAGCTTCAACCCAGGTTCCTACAATGAGCAGTTCTTC

d_call: .
cdr3_length: 15
j_call: TRBJ1-5
clone_size: .
v_call: TRBV4-2
cdr3_aa: CASSLKWDGDQPQHF
cdr3_nt: TGTGCCAGCAGCCTCAAGTGGGACGGAGATCAGCCCCAGCATTTT

d_call: .
cdr3_length: 15
j_call: TRBJ1-4
clone_size: .
v_call: TRBV6-1
cdr3_aa: CASSEGSLINEKLFF
cdr3_nt: TGTGCCAGCAGTGAAGGTAGTTTGATTAATGAAAAACTGTTTTTT

d_call: .
cdr3_length: 10
j_call: TRBJ2-2
clone_size: .
v_call: TRBV7-8
cdr3_aa: CASSSGELFF
cdr3_nt: TGTGCCAGCAGCTCCGGGGAGCTGTTTTTT

d_call: .
cdr3_length: 14
j_call: TRBJ2-3
clone_size: few
v_call: TRBV19
cdr3_aa: CASRQQESTDTQYF
cdr3_nt: TGTGCCAGTAGACAGCAGGAATCCACAGATACGCAGTATTTT

d_call: TRBD1
cdr3_length: 15
j_call: TRBJ1-4
clone_size: .
v_call: TRBV2
cdr3_aa: CASGGRGRTNEKLFF
cdr3_nt: TGTGCCAGCGGCGGCAGGGGGCGAACTAATGAAAAACTGTTTTTT

d_call: TRBD1
cdr3_length: 17
j_call: TRBJ2-6
clone_size: .
v_call: TRBV2
cdr3_aa: CASSGRTGYSGANVLTF
cdr3_nt: TGTGCCAGCAGTGGAAGGACAGGCTACTCTGGGGCCAACGTCCTGACTTTC

d_call: .
cdr3_length: 14
j_call: TRBJ1-2
clone_size: .
v_call: TRBV28
cdr3_aa: CASSLGLLGYGYTF
cdr3_nt: TGTGCCAGCAGTTTGGGACTCCTGGGCTATGGCTACACCTTC

d_call: .
cdr3_length: 15
j_call: TRBJ1-1
clone_size: .
v_call: TRBV15
cdr3_aa: CATSRAQGERDEAFF
cdr3_nt: TGTGCCACCAGCAGAGCTCAGGGCGAACGGGATGAAGCTTTCTTT

d_call: .
cdr3_length: 12
j_call: TRBJ2-5
clone_size: .
v_call: TRBV30
cdr3_aa: CAWSRYEETQYF
cdr3_nt: TGTGCCTGGTCGCGGTACGAGGAGACCCAGTACTTC

d_call: .
cdr3_length: 17
j_call: TRBJ2-2
clone_size: .
v_call: TRBV18
cdr3_aa: CASSPPSSTIRTGELFF
cdr3_nt: TGTGCCAGCTCACCACCGTCGTCGACAATCCGCACCGGGGAGCTGTTTTTT

d_call: TRBD2
cdr3_length: 15
j_call: TRBJ2-7
clone_size: .
v_call: TRBV5-1
cdr3_aa: CASSRRLAGGNEQYF
cdr3_nt: TGCGCCAGCAGTCGAAGACTAGCGGGAGGTAACGAGCAGTACTTC

d_call: .
cdr3_length: 12
j_call: TRBJ1-1
clone_size: once
v_call: TRBV7-2
cdr3_aa: CASSSTNFEAFF
cdr3_nt: TGTGCCAGCAGCTCCACAAACTTTGAAGCTTTCTTT

d_call: TRBD1
cdr3_length: 14
j_call: TRBJ1-2
clone_size: .
v_call: TRBV19
cdr3_aa: CASKGQGPASGYTF
cdr3_nt: TGTGCCAGTAAAGGACAGGGACCGGCCTCTGGCTACACCTTC

d_call: TRBD1
cdr3_length: 14
j_call: TRBJ1-2
clone_size: .
v_call: TRBV9
cdr3_aa: CASSPGTGNYGYTF
cdr3_nt: TGTGCCAGCAGCCCAGGGACAGGGAACTATGGCTACACCTTC

d_call: TRBD1
cdr3_length: 13
j_call: TRBJ1-5
clone_size: few
v_call: TRBV16
cdr3_aa: CASSLDRDQPQHF
cdr3_nt: TGTGCCAGCAGTCTCGACAGGGACCAGCCCCAGCATTTT

d_call: .
cdr3_length: 13
j_call: TRBJ2-6
clone_size: once
v_call: TRBV7-9
cdr3_aa: CASSLGTVHVLTF
cdr3_nt: TGTGCCAGCAGCTTAGGGACGGTCCACGTCCTGACTTTC

d_call: .
cdr3_length: 13
j_call: TRBJ1-5
clone_size: .
v_call: TRBV11-2
cdr3_aa: CASSLVLDQPQHF
cdr3_nt: TGTGCCAGCAGCTTAGTTCTGGATCAGCCCCAGCATTTT

d_call: TRBD1
cdr3_length: 15
j_call: TRBJ1-1
clone_size: .
v_call: TRBV7-8
cdr3_aa: CASSSPTGRRTEAFF
cdr3_nt: TGTGCCAGCAGCTCCCCGACAGGGCGGCGCACTGAAGCTTTCTTT

d_call: .
cdr3_length: 13
j_call: TRBJ2-2
clone_size: .
v_call: TRBV6-6
cdr3_aa: CAGGQSNTGELFF
cdr3_nt: TGTGCCGGCGGACAGTCGAACACCGGGGAGCTGTTTTTT

d_call: TRBD1
cdr3_length: 13
j_call: TRBJ1-5
clone_size: .
v_call: TRBV28
cdr3_aa: CASRNRGYQPQHF
cdr3_nt: TGTGCCAGCAGAAACAGGGGTTATCAGCCCCAGCATTTT

d_call: TRBD1
cdr3_length: 15
j_call: TRBJ2-3
clone_size: .
v_call: TRBV2
cdr3_aa: CASSLDRGYAGGQYF
cdr3_nt: TGTGCCAGCAGCCTGGACAGGGGATACGCTGGTGGACAGTATTTT

d_call: .
cdr3_length: 16
j_call: TRBJ2-2
clone_size: .
v_call: TRBV7-9
cdr3_aa: CASSQPTRRGTGELFF
cdr3_nt: TGTGCCAGCAGCCAACCCACGAGGCGCGGCACCGGGGAGCTGTTTTTT

d_call: .
cdr3_length: 12
j_call: TRBJ1-5
clone_size: .
v_call: TRBV28
cdr3_aa: CASRVGGQPQHF
cdr3_nt: TGTGCCAGCAGGGTCGGAGGTCAGCCCCAGCATTTT

d_call: .
cdr3_length: 14
j_call: TRBJ1-5
clone_size: .
v_call: TRBV7-2
cdr3_aa: CASSFGGVQQPQHF
cdr3_nt: TGTGCCAGCAGCTTCGGGGGCGTACAACAGCCCCAGCATTTT

d_call: .
cdr3_length: 11
j_call: TRBJ1-1
clone_size: .
v_call: TRBV29-1
cdr3_aa: CSVGQYTEAFF
cdr3_nt: TGCAGCGTTGGACAGTATACTGAAGCTTTCTTT

d_call: .
cdr3_length: 13
j_call: TRBJ1-1
clone_size: .
v_call: TRBV2
cdr3_aa: CASRVSWNTEAFF
cdr3_nt: TGTGCCAGCAGGGTAAGCTGGAACACTGAAGCTTTCTTT

d_call: .
cdr3_length: 15
j_call: TRBJ2-5
clone_size: .
v_call: TRBV4-2
cdr3_aa: CASSQVSGNQETQYF
cdr3_nt: TGTGCCAGCAGCCAAGTCTCAGGGAACCAAGAGACCCAGTACTTC